These 17 T cell receptor beta chains were sequenced from one sample in a study of blood T cell repertoires in COVID-19. Profiling relied on immunoSEQ multiplex PCR, and the TCRdb table lists in-frame clones only, not all of them. This table has 110,000 or so clones, 85% appearing once. The sample consisted of peripheral blood. The receptor set was obtained from a man aged 60 to 69 with acute or convalescent COVID-19.

The chain is built from TRBV5-4 and TRBJ2-1; 11 bases are a match to TRBD2. J was trimmed by 4 bases and V by 5 bases; bases with no gene match: 14. This CDR3 spans 18 amino acids. Germline assignment: CDR1 SGHNT and CDR2 YYREEE (reference sequence). The CDR3 loop is CASSSGTSGLFAYNEQFF. CDR3 coding DNA: TGTGCCAGCAGTTCCGGGACTAGCGGCCTTTTTGCTTACAATGAGCAGTTCTTC.

V is TRBV11-3 and J is TRBJ2-2; maybe TRBD1 (6 bases). Germline V gene sequence: CDR1 SGHNT, CDR2 YENEEA. Trimming cost V 1 base and J 2 bases, with 11 bases left between them. This CDR3 is 16 amino acids long. CDR3 region: CASSLGGTINTGELFF. The CDR3 nucleotides are TGTGCCAGCAGCTTAGGAGGGACAATAAACACCGGGGAGCTGTTTTTT.

The J gene is TRBJ2-2, the V gene TRBV19; 9 bases agree with TRBD2. The CDR3 totals 15 residues. The trim removed 5 bases at V and 6 bases at J, leaving 7 bases unmatched. The germline V gene encodes CDR1 LNHDA and CDR2 SQIVND (reference sequence). The CDR3 coding sequence is TGTGCCAGTAGTGTTATAGCGGGAGCCCCCGGGGAGCTGTTTTTT. It translates to CASSVIAGAPGELFF.

The rearrangement joins TRBV27 to TRBJ1-2; no definite D call. The germline CDR1 and CDR2 sequences are MNHEY and SMNVEV (reference sequence). Trimming left V 4 bases short and J 1 base short, with 10 bases between. The CDR3 is 14 residues long. Here the CDR3 DNA reads TGTGCCAGCAGTTCCTGGGCCAGTAACTATGGCTACACCTTC. Translated, it gives CASSSWASNYGYTF.

V and J are TRBV6-5 and TRBJ2-3, with a weak D call TRBD2 (6 bases). CDR1 and CDR2 from the germline V gene are MNHEY and SVGAGI. The CDR3 runs to 13 residues. Between the trimmed V and J ends, which lost 7 bases and 0 bases, there was a span of 8 bases. CDR3 in amino acids: CASNRGSTDTQYF. DNA of the CDR3: TGTGCCAGCAACCGGGGGAGCACAGATACGCAGTATTTT.

V gene TRBV13 combines with J gene TRBJ1-5; no clear D. Germline lookup yields CDR1 PRHDT and CDR2 FYEKMQ (reference sequence). This CDR3 spans 12 amino acids. V was shortened by 3 bases and J by 6 bases, with 6 bases between the two germline ends. The CDR3 loop reads CASSFRGQPQHF. The DNA for the CDR3 is TGTGCCAGCAGCTTCAGAGGTCAGCCCCAGCATTTT. Full variable domain (rest looked up from reference TRBV13 and TRBJ1-5): AAGVIQSPRHLIKEKRETATLKCYPIPRHDTVYWYQQGPGQDPQFLISFYEKMQSDKGSIPDRFSAQQFSDYHSELNMSSLELGDSALYFCASSFRGQPQHFGDGTRLSIL.

The chain carries TRBV7-9 and TRBJ2-5; 7 positions match TRBD1. V lost 3 bases and J lost 3; bases outside the gene matches: 4. The CDR3 is made up of 14 amino acids. CDR1 SEHNR and CDR2 FQNEAQ come from the germline V gene (reference sequence). The CDR3 spells CASSLGTAKETQYF. Here the CDR3 DNA reads TGTGCCAGCAGCTTGGGGACAGCCAAAGAGACCCAGTACTTC. Full variable domain (rest looked up from reference TRBV7-9 and TRBJ2-5): DTGVSQNPRHKITKRGQNVTFRCDPISEHNRLYWYRQTLGQGPEFLTYFQNEAQLEKSRLLSDRFSAERPKGSFSTLEIQRTEQGDSAMYLCASSLGTAKETQYFGPGTRLLVL.

The chain joins TRBV28 to TRBJ1-5, with a tentative D call TRBD1 (5 bases). Germline CDR1 and CDR2: MDHEN and SYDVKM. Trimming stripped 1 base from V and 1 base from J, with 14 bases between. There are 17 residues in the CDR3. The CDR3 DNA is TGTGCCAGCAGTTTATTAGGGGCTAGGTCAAGCAATCAGCCCCAGCATTTT. It yields the protein CASSLLGARSSNQPQHF. Based on the CDR3 plus reference TRBV28 and TRBJ1-5, the full variable domain is DVKVTQSSRYLVKRTGEKVFLECVQDMDHENMFWYRQDPGLGLRLIYFSYDVKMKEKGDIPEGYSVSREKKERFSLILESASTNQTSMYLCASSLLGARSSNQPQHFGDGTRLSIL.

This clone was recorded once. DNA for the CDR3: TGTGCCAGTAGTGCGACCACTAGCGGAATCTACGAGCAGTACTTC. It is translated as CASSATTSGIYEQYF. The chain couples TRBV19 to TRBJ2-7, with 8 bases that match TRBD2. Germline CDR1 LNHDA, CDR2 SQIVND (reference sequence). V lost 5 bases and J lost 3; bases outside the gene matches: 9. The CDR3 runs to 15 residues.

The chain employs TRBV2 and TRBJ1-1, with TRBD1 matching 7 bases. The CDR3 covers 13 residues. V was pared by 6 bases and J by 2 bases, with 3 bases of the junction left unmatched. Germline V gene sequence: CDR1 SNHLY, CDR2 FYNNEI. For the CDR3, the DNA is TGTGCCAGCAGCCGGGACAGCAACACTGAAGCTTTCTTT. Translation: CASSRDSNTEAFF.

The chain carries TRBV7-8 and TRBJ2-1, with TRBD2 identical over 14 bases. The CDR3 is made up of 17 amino acids. Germline values: CDR1 SGHVS, CDR2 FQNEAQ. Unmatched junction bases numbered 4, after V lost 5 bases and J lost 1 base. In DNA, the CDR3 is TGTGCCAGCAGCCCTGGGACTAGCGGGAGTTCCTACAATGAGCAGTTCTTC. Protein product: CASSPGTSGSSYNEQFF.

The chain recombines TRBV27 with TRBJ2-1; no definite D call. Trimming left V 2 bases short and J 10 bases short, with 9 bases between. Germline V gene sequence: CDR1 MNHEY, CDR2 SMNVEV (reference sequence). The CDR3 spans 12 residues. As DNA, the CDR3 is TGTGCCAGCAGTTTAGGCGGTTGGGAGCAGTTCTTC. Translation: CASSLGGWEQFF.

The CDR3 nucleotides read TGTGCCACCAGTGATTTTGCCAGGGCCTATGGCTACACCTTC. Translated, it gives CATSDFARAYGYTF. The chain links TRBV24-1 to TRBJ1-2; D is perhaps TRBD1 (5 bases). The germline V gene encodes CDR1 KGHDR and CDR2 SFDVKD. The CDR3 covers 14 residues. Trimming shortened V by 1 base and J by 4 bases, and 9 bases separated the two germline ends.

The chain employs TRBV5-6 and TRBJ2-7; 7 bases align to TRBD1. Germline V gives CDR1 SGHDT, CDR2 YYEEEE. Unmatched junction bases numbered 4, after V lost 3 bases and J lost 1 base. The CDR3 is made up of 14 amino acids. CDR3 in DNA: TGTGCCAGCAGCTCAGGGGGAAGGTCCTACGAGCAGTACTTC. Amino acids: CASSSGGRSYEQYF.

In its sample, this clone was seen once. V usage is TRBV4-3 and J usage is TRBJ2-3; TRBD1 matches at 7 bases. Germline loops: CDR1 LGHNA, CDR2 YSLEER. The CDR3 runs to 16 residues. V lost 5 bases and J lost 1; bases outside the gene matches: 9. In DNA form, the CDR3 reads TGCGCCAGCAGCTTAGGAACAGGGGAAGGCACAGATACGCAGTATTTT. This gives the protein CASSLGTGEGTDTQYF.

The gene calls are TRBV19 and TRBJ2-1; TRBD1 aligns across 7 bases. V trimming: 3 bases; J trimming: 7 bases; junction bases outside the gene matches: 0. The germline V gene encodes CDR1 LNHDA and CDR2 SQIVND (reference sequence). The CDR3 spans 12 residues. The CDR3 sequence: CASSMDRNEQFF. The CDR3 coding sequence is TGTGCCAGTAGTATGGACAGGAATGAGCAGTTCTTC.

The chain has TRBV27 and TRBJ2-5, with TRBD2 identical over 9 bases. CDR1 is MNHEY and CDR2 is SMNVEV in the germline V gene (reference sequence). The CDR3 is 15 residues long. The V segment lost 1 base and the J segment 5 bases; nucleotides outside the gene matches: 5. Here the CDR3 reads CASSLWSTSGETQYF. The CDR3 DNA follows: TGTGCCAGCAGTTTATGGTCCACTAGCGGGGAGACCCAGTACTTC.